This TCR beta chain was recorded in a study of cytomegalovirus exposure and HLA in healthy donors. This CDR3 region has 18 residues. PCR amplification relied on 60 Vbeta primers (plus 13 Jbeta primers). Assay: immunoSEQ multiplex PCR; the TCRdb copy retains only in-frame clones and omits some. The sample has some 160,000 clones, roughly 84% seen once. The genes are TRBV21-1 and TRBJ1-6; the table gives TRBD1 as D, unverified against the DNA. TRBV21-1 is a listed pseudogene. The source is a man aged 25-40 years in good health and CMV-seropositive. Sequenced input: PBMCs. In DNA form, the CDR3 reads TGTGCCAGCAGTCCTCCGACAGGGGGAACCTTAGGAAATTCACCCCTCCACTTT. Its translation is CASSPPTGGTLGNSPLHF.